A single sample gave rise to the 18 T cell receptor beta chains below, sequenced in a study of T cell responses to AZD1222 COVID-19 vaccine. TCRdb keeps only in-frame clones here, not all; method: immunoSEQ multiplex PCR. The sample lists 180,000 or so clones, roughly 88% occurring once. The material sequenced was peripheral blood, taken on day 0 of AZD1222 vaccination. These TCRs come from an adult in good health.

The chain links TRBV14 to TRBJ2-3; tentative D call: TRBD1 (5 bases). The CDR3 has 14 amino acids. V was pared by 4 bases and J by 5 bases, with 13 bases between. The V gene's germline CDR1 is SGHDN and CDR2 FVKESK. DNA for the CDR3: TGTGCCAGCAGCCCTGGGGAAGGGGTAGATACGCAGTATTTT. Amino acid sequence: CASSPGEGVDTQYF.

This chain joins TRBV28 and TRBJ2-7; D may be TRBD1 or TRBD2 (5 bases each). The CDR3 covers 15 residues. V was pared by 4 bases and J by 3 bases, with 16 bases between. Germline V gene lookup returns CDR1 MDHEN and CDR2 SYDVKM. The DNA for the CDR3 is TGTGCCAGCAGTTCCTCATCCGGGACCCTCTACGAGCAGTACTTC. Its translation: CASSSSSGTLYEQYF.

The chain recombines TRBV19 with TRBJ1-5, with D perhaps TRBD1 (5 bases). V was pared by 8 bases and J by 4 bases, with 18 bases between. The CDR3 extends over 15 amino acids. Germline CDR1 is LNHDA and CDR2 is SQIVND (reference sequence). The CDR3 protein is CASSGNRLVNQPQHF. The DNA for the CDR3 is TGTGCCAGTTCGGGAAACAGGCTCGTAAATCAGCCCCAGCATTTT.

This chain links TRBV28 with TRBJ2-7; no clear D. Germline V gene sequence: CDR1 MDHEN, CDR2 SYDVKM. The CDR3 length is 13 residues. V was cut by 5 bases and J by 2 bases, with 10 bases left in between. The CDR3 loop reads CASSPIVAYEQYF. CDR3 sequence (DNA): TGTGCCAGCAGTCCGATCGTGGCCTACGAGCAGTACTTC.

The sample holds one count of this clone. This chain links TRBV2 with TRBJ1-6; 9 bases are shared with TRBD1. The trim removed 4 bases at V and 7 bases at J, leaving 2 bases unmatched. Looked up from germline, CDR1 is SNHLY and CDR2 is FYNNEI. The CDR3 is made up of 14 amino acids. This chain's CDR3 is CASSGTGVNSPLHF. CDR3 sequence (DNA): TGTGCCAGCAGTGGGACAGGGGTGAATTCACCCCTCCACTTT.

The chain recombines TRBV29-1 with TRBJ1-2, with 8 nucleotides matching TRBD1. The CDR3 has 13 residues. With 4 bases clipped from V and 3 bases from J, the junction kept 4 bases outside the gene matches. Germline V gives CDR1 SQVTM, CDR2 ANQGSEA. The CDR3: CSVAGGTDYGYTF. CDR3 coding DNA: TGCAGCGTTGCAGGGGGCACTGACTATGGCTACACCTTC.

J is TRBJ2-7 and V is TRBV30; D gene unclear. From germline, CDR1 is GTSNPN and CDR2 SVGIG (reference sequence). Trimming shortened V by 3 bases and J by 2 bases, and 14 bases separated the two germline ends. CDR3 size: 14 residues. The CDR3 spells CAWRPQEGPYEQYF. The CDR3 DNA reads TGTGCCTGGAGACCCCAGGAAGGTCCCTACGAGCAGTACTTC.

This clone was seen only a few times. The chain links TRBV6-5 to TRBJ2-1; TRBD1 aligns across 10 bases. V dropped 8 bases and J dropped 7; count of bases not matched to a gene: 5. CDR1 is MNHEY and CDR2 is SVGAGI in the germline V gene. The CDR3 length is 13 residues. This chain's CDR3 is CASDRGQENEQFF. For the CDR3, the DNA is TGTGCCAGCGACAGGGGGCAGGAAAATGAGCAGTTCTTC.

The chain couples TRBV7-9 to TRBJ2-1; possible D gene TRBD2, 5 bases. The CDR3 has 15 amino acids. Looked up from germline, CDR1 is SEHNR and CDR2 is FQNEAQ (reference sequence). Trimming removed 6 bases at V and 5 bases at J, with 17 bases between. The CDR3 region is CASSSGSADHNEQFF. DNA of the CDR3: TGTGCCAGCAGTTCCGGGTCAGCGGACCACAATGAGCAGTTCTTC.

This clone appeared a single time. The chain carries TRBV10-3 and TRBJ2-3; D perhaps matches TRBD2 (5 bases). V was clipped by 2 bases and J by 11 bases, with 11 bases between them. There are 12 residues in the CDR3. Germline values: CDR1 ENHRY, CDR2 SYGVKD. This CDR3 is CAISEGLAVQYF. CDR3 sequence (DNA): TGTGCCATCAGTGAGGGGCTAGCCGTGCAGTATTTT.

V and J are TRBV5-1 and TRBJ2-5; D gene uncertain. The CDR3 has 14 amino acids. V gave up 4 bases and J gave up 1 base, with 11 bases separating them. Germline CDR1 reads SGHRS; CDR2 reads YFSETQ. CDR3 bases: TGCGCCAGCAGCCGATCTATCGTCCAAGAGACCCAGTACTTC. Protein sequence: CASSRSIVQETQYF.

V gene TRBV7-2 combines with J gene TRBJ2-3, with 7 bases matching TRBD1. The CDR3 runs 13 residues. The germline V gene has CDR1 SGHTA and CDR2 FQGNSA. V was pared by 5 bases and J by 6 bases, with 5 bases of the junction left unmatched. The CDR3 nucleotides read TGTGCCAGCAGCGTAACACAGGGGGATACGCAGTATTTT. This sequence encodes CASSVTQGDTQYF.

The chain is built from TRBV12-3 or TRBV12-4 and TRBJ1-2; D gene ambiguous. V was shortened by 4 bases and J by 4 bases, with 10 bases between the two germline ends. This CDR3 has 13 residues. CDR3 residues: CASSSGPSYGYTF. The CDR3 region has the DNA TGTGCCAGCAGTTCCGGGCCAAGCTATGGCTACACCTTC.

The J gene is TRBJ2-7, the V gene TRBV27, with 10 bases lining up with TRBD1. CDR3 length equals 14 residues. The J segment lost 2 bases and the V segment lost 6 bases, leaving 4 bases of the junction unmatched. Per germline, CDR1 MNHEY and CDR2 SMNVEV (reference sequence). CDR3 amino acids: CASSPGQGTYEQYF. CDR3 in DNA: TGTGCCAGCAGCCCGGGACAGGGGACCTACGAGCAGTACTTC.

This clone was seen repeatedly, ten times or more. This chain joins TRBV3-1 (or the pseudogene TRBV3-2) and TRBJ1-2; TRBD1 might be the D (5 bases). Germline V gene data show CDR1 as LGHDT and CDR2 as YNNKEL (reference sequence). The CDR3 spans 15 residues. The V and J ends lost 0 bases and 5 bases respectively, with 13 bases between them. The CDR3 bases are TGTGCCAGCAGCCAAGATATAGGGACGGTATATGGCTACACCTTC. Protein product: CASSQDIGTVYGYTF.

The V gene is TRBV4-1, the J gene TRBJ1-6; D uncertain. CDR3 length: 12 residues. V lost 5 bases and J 8 bases, leaving 7 bases between the germline ends. CDR1 is MGHRA, CDR2 YSYEKL, per germline. The DNA of the CDR3 is TGCGCCAGCAGCAAAGTAGATTCACCCCTCCACTTT. Translation gives CASSKVDSPLHF.

The chain couples TRBV27 to TRBJ2-7; tentatively, D is TRBD2 (5 bases). Trimming removed 5 bases at V and 1 base at J, with 21 bases between. Germline V gene lookup returns CDR1 MNHEY and CDR2 SMNVEV (reference sequence). This CDR3 is built from 17 residues. Here the CDR3 DNA reads TGTGCCAGCAGTCCCCGACACCGGCTCGGAGGTTCCTACGAGCAGTACTTC. Translation: CASSPRHRLGGSYEQYF.

V usage is TRBV6-5 and J usage is TRBJ1-1; TRBD1 is a possible D gene (6 bases). CDR3 size: 15 residues. Trimming shortened V by 6 bases and J by 0 bases, and 14 bases separated the two germline ends. Germline V gene data show CDR1 as MNHEY and CDR2 as SVGAGI. The CDR3 is CASSSTGYLNTEAFF. CDR3 sequence (DNA): TGTGCCAGCAGCTCCACAGGGTACTTGAACACTGAAGCTTTCTTT.